The rows below give T cell receptor beta chains drawn from one sample of a study of shared clonotypes between healthy human individuals. Some clones are missing from TCRdb's copy, which holds only in-frame ones; the method was immunoSEQ multiplex PCR. The sample lists 300,000 to 350,000 clones; 73% were seen once. Source material: memory CD4+ T cells sorted from blood. These receptors were collected from a man younger than 45 in good health. Each CDR3 is given with its conserved first and last residue. A D gene is named only where the DNA matches it firmly. Clone size, where shown, is once, few, many, or a class for clones that have expanded.

j_call v_call d_call clone_size cdr3_nt cdr3_aa
TRBJ1-2 TRBV18 TRBD1 . TGTGCCAGCTCATTTGCACCGGGACAGGGGGTTGGCGGCTACACCTTC CASSFAPGQGVGGYTF
TRBJ1-3 TRBV2 . . TGTGCCAGCAGGGTTTACTCTGGAAACACCATATATTTT CASRVYSGNTIYF
TRBJ1-3 TRBV7-2 . . TGTGCCAGCAGCCTAATAGGGGGATCTGGAAACACCATATATTTT CASSLIGGSGNTIYF
TRBJ2-2 TRBV19 . . TGTGCCAGTAGTATGCCTGTCGGGGCCGGGGAGCTGTTTTTT CASSMPVGAGELFF
TRBJ2-7 TRBV18 TRBD1 . TGTGCCAGCTCACCACCCCAACAGGGGACCATATACGAGCAGTACTTC CASSPPQQGTIYEQYF
TRBJ1-1 TRBV30 . many TGTGCCTGGAACTCCTATGAGGGGACTGAAGCTTTCTTT CAWNSYEGTEAFF
TRBJ1-1 TRBV5-1 TRBD1 few TGCGCCAGCAGCTTAACAACAGGGGGCAGTGAAGCTTTCTTT CASSLTTGGSEAFF
TRBJ2-7 TRBV14 TRBD2 . TGTGCCAGCAGCCAAGCTAGCGGATACTACGAGCAGTACTTC CASSQASGYYEQYF
TRBJ2-2 TRBV6-1 TRBD2 once TGTGCCAGCAGTGGACTAGCGGGAGGGAACACCGGGGAGCTGTTTTTT CASSGLAGGNTGELFF
TRBJ2-2 TRBV18 TRBD1 . TGTGCCAGCTCAACCGGACAGGGGGCGATCGGGGAGCTGTTTTTT CASSTGQGAIGELFF
TRBJ1-4 TRBV19 . . TGTGCCAGTAGTTCAACAGGGATAGGGGAAAAACTGTTTTTT CASSSTGIGEKLFF
TRBJ1-1 TRBV27 . . TGTGCCAGCAGTGTCACAGGCCCAGGGGCTGAAGCTTTCTTT CASSVTGPGAEAFF
TRBJ1-4 TRBV4-3 . . TGCGCCAGCAGCCAAGGAATTCCGCGGGGAAATGAAAAACTGTTTTTT CASSQGIPRGNEKLFF
TRBJ2-5 TRBV27 TRBD2 few TGTGCCAGCAGTCCCACGCGGGGGGCTGACGAGACCCAGTACTTC CASSPTRGADETQYF
TRBJ2-1 TRBV11-2 TRBD2 . TGTGCCAGCAGCTTAGATCGGGGGGGAGTCTCCAATGAGCAGTTCTTC CASSLDRGGVSNEQFF
TRBJ2-4 TRBV11-2 . . TGTGCCAGCAGCTCTCCGGGAGACGAAAACATTCAGTACTTC CASSSPGDENIQYF
TRBJ2-3 TRBV11-3 . . TGTGCCAGCAGCCCCACCCAGATGTCAGATACGCAGTATTTT CASSPTQMSDTQYF
TRBJ1-1 TRBV9 . . TGTGCCAGCAGCGTAGGTCGGACAGCCATTGGGGAAGCTTTCTTT CASSVGRTAIGEAFF
TRBJ1-1 TRBV5-4 TRBD1 . TGTGCCAGCAGCTTGGGGACAGGGAAGAACACTGAAGCTTTCTTT CASSLGTGKNTEAFF
TRBJ2-1 TRBV29-1 . many TGCAGCTGGGGGGACTTTTACGACAATGAGCAGTTCTTC CSWGDFYDNEQFF
TRBJ2-2 TRBV2 . many TGTGCCAGCCTGGACGGCCAGAGGGGGGACACCGGGGAGCTGTTTTTT CASLDGQRGDTGELFF
TRBJ2-5 TRBV5-4 TRBD2 . TGTGCCAGCAGCACCCCCGGGGGGGGCTGGCAGGAGACCCAGTACTTC CASSTPGGGWQETQYF
TRBJ2-7 TRBV7-8 TRBD2 once TGTGCCAGCAGCCCAAGCGGGGGCTACGAGCAGTACTTC CASSPSGGYEQYF
TRBJ1-1 TRBV11-2 . . TGTGCCAGCAGCTTTGCAGGAACGAACACTGAAGCTTTCTTT CASSFAGTNTEAFF
TRBJ1-2 TRBV5-8 . . TGTGCCAGCAGCCTGGGGGTGCGGGGTAACTATGGCTACACCTTC CASSLGVRGNYGYTF
TRBJ2-1 TRBV4-3 . . TGCGCCAGCAGCCTGTCGGCGGGAAACTCCTACAATGAGCAGTTCTTC CASSLSAGNSYNEQFF
TRBJ2-7 TRBV6-5 TRBD1 few TGTGCCAGCAGGCCGGGACAGCCGACCTACGAGCAGTACTTC CASRPGQPTYEQYF
TRBJ1-5 TRBV12-2 . . TGTGCAAGTCGCCATCGACTACAGAATCAACTTATAGCAATCAGCCAGCATTTT CASRHRLQNQLIAISQHF
TRBJ1-2 TRBV4-3 TRBD1 . TGCGCCAGCAGCCAAGATCCAGGGGGCAACTATGGCTACACCTTC CASSQDPGGNYGYTF
TRBJ2-2 TRBV5-4 . once TGTGCCAGCAGCTCCGAGGGGCAGGGGCTAACGAACACCGGGGAGCTGTTTTTT CASSSEGQGLTNTGELFF
TRBJ1-3 TRBV4-2 . . TGTGCCAGCAGCCAAGATGGGGGGCCGGGAAACACCATATATTTT CASSQDGGPGNTIYF
TRBJ2-7 TRBV4-3 . . TGCGCCAGCAGCCAAGATTCGAGAGCGGCCGGGGAGCAGTACTTC CASSQDSRAAGEQYF
TRBJ1-2 TRBV14 . . TGTGCCAGCAGCCAAGAACTGGGGGCGGCCTATGGCTACACCTTC CASSQELGAAYGYTF
TRBJ2-7 TRBV7-4 . . TGTGCCAGCAGCTTTATGAACGAGCAGTACTTC CASSFMNEQYF
TRBJ1-1 TRBV15 TRBD1 few TGTGCCACCAGCAGACCCGGACAGGGACGGGCTGAAGCTTTCTTT CATSRPGQGRAEAFF
TRBJ2-7 TRBV11-2 . few TGTGCCAGCAGCTTAAGATGGGCAGGATTATCCTACGAGCAGTACTTC CASSLRWAGLSYEQYF
TRBJ1-1 TRBV28 TRBD1 . TGTGCCAGCAGTACGACAGGGGAAGCTTTCTTT CASSTTGEAFF
TRBJ2-3 TRBV5-4 . . TGTGCCAGCGGCCTATCGAGCGGGACAGATACGCAGTATTTT CASGLSSGTDTQYF
TRBJ1-2 TRBV6-1 . . TGTGCCAGCAGTAATAACCACTCTATGCGAAAGACCTATGGCTTC CASSNNHSMRKTYGF
TRBJ2-1 TRBV29-1 TRBD1 few TGCAGCGGAAACGGACAGGGGGTTACCGATGAGCAGTTCTTC CSGNGQGVTDEQFF
TRBJ2-3 TRBV10-3 TRBD2 . TGTGCCACCCACCCTAGCGGGTTCACAGATACGCAGTATTTT CATHPSGFTDTQYF
TRBJ2-7 TRBV4-3 TRBD2 . TGCGCCAGCAGCCAAGAGAGAGTAGCGGGAGTCGGAGAGCAGTACTTC CASSQERVAGVGEQYF
TRBJ2-1 TRBV18 . . TGTGCCAGCTCACCACCCATGGGCAATGAGCAGTTCTTC CASSPPMGNEQFF
TRBJ2-1 TRBV5-1 . . TGCGCCAGCAGCGGCGGGACAGCCCACTCCTACAATGAGCAGTTCTTC CASSGGTAHSYNEQFF
TRBJ2-7 TRBV27 . . TGTGCCAGCAGTTTCTCATCCGGGGACCCAACCTACGAGCAGTACTTC CASSFSSGDPTYEQYF
TRBJ1-5 TRBV25-1 . . TGTGCCAGCAGTGATGACGGGCATCAGCCCCAGCATTTT CASSDDGHQPQHF
TRBJ2-2 TRBV5-1 . . TGCGCCAGCAGCCGCCAGTGGAGACAGGGACTAGGGGAGCTGTTTTTT CASSRQWRQGLGELFF
TRBJ2-5 TRBV28 . . TGTGCCAGCAGTTTTCGGGAGATAGAGACCCAGTACTTC CASSFREIETQYF
TRBJ2-7 TRBV6-1 . . TGTGCCAGCAGCGTAGGGACGGGCGAGCAGTACTTC CASSVGTGEQYF
TRBJ2-5 TRBV5-4 . . TGTGCCAGCAGCTTGACAGACCAAGAGACCCAGTACTTC CASSLTDQETQYF
TRBJ1-2 TRBV6-5 . . TGTGCCAGCAGTTACTCGATCCCGGACGGCAACTATGGCTACACCTTC CASSYSIPDGNYGYTF
TRBJ2-1 TRBV5-1 TRBD2 . TGCGCCAGCAGCTTGGATGGTAGCGGGAGTTTTGAGCAGTTCTTC CASSLDGSGSFEQFF
TRBJ1-4 TRBV19 . few TGTGCCAGTAGTATTTCGGGGATGAGTGAAAAACTGTTTTTT CASSISGMSEKLFF
TRBJ2-7 TRBV14 . . TGTGCCAGCAGCCAAGACGGGTTTAGCGGTAGCTCCTACGAGCAGTACTTC CASSQDGFSGSSYEQYF